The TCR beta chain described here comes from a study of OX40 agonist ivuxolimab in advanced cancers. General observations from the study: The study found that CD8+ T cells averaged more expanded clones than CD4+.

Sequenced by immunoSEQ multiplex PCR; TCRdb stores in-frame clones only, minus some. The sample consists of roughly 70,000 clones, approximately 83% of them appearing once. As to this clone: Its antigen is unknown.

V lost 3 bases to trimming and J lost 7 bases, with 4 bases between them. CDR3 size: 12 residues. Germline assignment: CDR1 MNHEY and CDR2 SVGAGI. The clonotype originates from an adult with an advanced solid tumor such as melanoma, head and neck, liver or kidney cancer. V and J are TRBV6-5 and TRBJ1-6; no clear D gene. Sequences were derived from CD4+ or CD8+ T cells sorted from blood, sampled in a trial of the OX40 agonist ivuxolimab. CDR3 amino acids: CASSYENSPLHF. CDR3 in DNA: TGTGCCAGCAGTTATGAGAATTCACCCCTCCACTTT.